A selection of T cell receptor beta chains follows, all from one sample in a study of regulatory T cells in long-lasting Graves disease. One entry per CDR3 protein results from TCRdb running MiXCR on the multiplex PCR reads. The table includes a few hundred thousand distinct CDR3 sequences, about 20% detected once. Source: peripheral blood mononuclear cells (PBMCs), taken when the disease was refractory, from a patient treated with antithyroid drugs. These receptors originate from a female donor with Graves disease. The CDR3 runs from the conserved cysteine through the conserved F or W. D genes are given only for firm matches. Not every row has a clone size; where given, it reads once, few, many or a size class.

TGTGCCAGCACCACCTCTAGCGGGGGGGACATCTATGGCTACACCTTC | CASTTSSGGDIYGYTF | TRBJ1-2 | TRBV7-9 | many | 16 | .
TGTGCCACCAGCGCGCTAGCGGGAGGGTCCTACGAGCAGTACTTC | CATSALAGGSYEQYF | TRBJ2-7 | TRBV15 | many | 15 | TRBD2
TGCGCCAGCAGCCTTCCGGGACAGAGCATCTATGGCTACACCTTC | CASSLPGQSIYGYTF | TRBJ1-2 | TRBV4-1 | few | 15 | TRBD1
TGCGCCAGCAGCTTGGTAGTGGGAGAGGACGAGCAGTACTTC | CASSLVVGEDEQYF | TRBJ2-7 | TRBV5-1 | few | 14 | .
TGTGCCAGCAGCCAACACACAGGTTCAAGCACAGATACGCAGTATTTT | CASSQHTGSSTDTQYF | TRBJ2-3 | TRBV14 | . | 16 | .
TGTGCCAGCGGGACACAGGGTAGGGAGCAGTACTTC | CASGTQGREQYF | TRBJ2-7 | TRBV2 | . | 12 | .
TGTGCCAGCAGCTCCCGACTAGCAGCAAGCACAGATACGCAGTATTTT | CASSSRLAASTDTQYF | TRBJ2-3 | TRBV11-1 | many | 16 | TRBD2
TGTGCCAGCAGCTTAGATGGAGGGGTCCGGGAAAAACTGTTTTTT | CASSLDGGVREKLFF | TRBJ1-4 | TRBV11-2 | many | 15 | .
TGTGCCAGCAGCTTCGGGACAGGGCTGAACACTGAAGCTTTCTTT | CASSFGTGLNTEAFF | TRBJ1-1 | TRBV5-8 | few | 15 | TRBD1
TGTGCCAGCACCCCAGGTCCTTGGGAAGGGTTGCTGCCCCCCTACGAGCAGTACTTC | CASTPGPWEGLLPPYEQYF | TRBJ2-7 | TRBV12-3/TRBV12-4 | . | 19 | .
TGCAGCGTTGAATCATTATGGCGATCCGGGGAGCTGTTTTTT | CSVESLWRSGELFF | TRBJ2-2 | TRBV29-1 | . | 14 | .
TGTGCCTGGGCCAAACAGGCTCTGGCCTACGAGCAGTACTTC | CAWAKQALAYEQYF | TRBJ2-7 | TRBV30 | . | 14 | .
TGTGCCAGCAGACAAACTGGATACTATGGCTACACCTTC | CASRQTGYYGYTF | TRBJ1-2 | TRBV28 | many | 13 | .
TGTGCCAGCAGTCCCTACCGACCGCCCCTCACCGGGGAGCTGTTTTTT | CASSPYRPPLTGELFF | TRBJ2-2 | TRBV28 | once | 16 | .
TGTGCCAGTAGTAGGGCTGGATATGGCAATCAGCCCCAGCATTTT | CASSRAGYGNQPQHF | TRBJ1-5 | TRBV19 | . | 15 | .
TGTGCCAGCAGTGTTACCGCCCTAGCGGTGCCCTACAATGAGCAGTTCTTC | CASSVTALAVPYNEQFF | TRBJ2-1 | TRBV2 | few | 17 | TRBD2
TGTGCCAGCAGTTTTCGGACAGCTGCCTACGAGCAGTACTTC | CASSFRTAAYEQYF | TRBJ2-7 | TRBV6-5 | few | 14 | .
TGTGCCAGCAACTTAGCGGGAGGGTGGGAGACCCAGTACTTC | CASNLAGGWETQYF | TRBJ2-5 | TRBV6-2/TRBV6-3 | many | 14 | TRBD2
TGCAGCGTTGTGCTCTCTCGGACAGCTAACTATGGCTACACCTTC | CSVVLSRTANYGYTF | TRBJ1-2 | TRBV29-1 | many | 15 | .
TGTGCCAGCAGTTATTCCGGCCGCCTAGCGGGAGAGTACGAGCAGTACTTC | CASSYSGRLAGEYEQYF | TRBJ2-7 | TRBV6-2/TRBV6-3 | . | 17 | TRBD2
TGTGCCAGCAGTACTAAAGACGGGACAGGGAGAACTGAAGCTTTCTTT | CASSTKDGTGRTEAFF | TRBJ1-1 | TRBV6-1 | many | 16 | TRBD1
TGTGCCAGCAGGGATTACAATCAGCCCCAGCATTTT | CASRDYNQPQHF | TRBJ1-5 | TRBV6-2/TRBV6-3 | few | 12 | .
TGTGCCAGCAGCTTAGACTATACGCAGTATTTT | CASSLDYTQYF | TRBJ2-3 | TRBV7-9 | few | 11 | .
TGTGCCACCAGTGTGGGGGGGAAACTCGAAGAGACCCAGTACTTC | CATSVGGKLEETQYF | TRBJ2-5 | TRBV24-1 | many | 15 | TRBD2
TGTGCCAGCAGCTTGGTGGGAGGGCTCACTGAAGCTTTCTTT | CASSLVGGLTEAFF | TRBJ1-1 | TRBV5-8 | . | 14 | .
TGCGCCAGCAGCCAAGATAAGGGGCTTAACTATGGCTACACCTTC | CASSQDKGLNYGYTF | TRBJ1-2 | TRBV4-1 | . | 15 | .
TGTGCCATCAGTGAGTCAGGCGGATCCACTGAAGCTTTCTTT | CAISESGGSTEAFF | TRBJ1-1 | TRBV10-3 | . | 14 | .
TGTGCCAGCAGCGTAGGGCCCGGGGGGACTGAAGCTTTCTTT | CASSVGPGGTEAFF | TRBJ1-1 | TRBV13 | . | 14 | .
TGTGCCAGCAGTGTTCGTCCGCGGGAGAACACTGAAGCTTTCTTT | CASSVRPRENTEAFF | TRBJ1-1 | TRBV6-1 | many | 15 | .
TGTGCCACCAGCAGACCCGACGGGCTCATTTGGGGGGAGGCCAACACCGGGGAGCTGTTTTTT | CATSRPDGLIWGEANTGELFF | TRBJ2-2 | TRBV15 | . | 21 | .
TGCGCCAGCCGACTAGCGGGAAACAATGAGCAGTTCTTC | CASRLAGNNEQFF | TRBJ2-1 | TRBV5-1 | . | 13 | TRBD2
TGTGCCAGCAGTCCCGGACAGGGGTCTGGCTACACCTTC | CASSPGQGSGYTF | TRBJ1-2 | TRBV12-3/TRBV12-4 | many | 13 | TRBD1
TGTGCCAGCACCCGAGGGGGACGGCTAGCGGGATTCGGGACCCAGTACTTC | CASTRGGRLAGFGTQYF | TRBJ2-5 | TRBV12-3/TRBV12-4 | few | 17 | TRBD2
TGTGCCAGCAGTGTTATGGACGGCTCCTACGAGCAGTACTTC | CASSVMDGSYEQYF | TRBJ2-7 | TRBV2 | many | 14 | .
TGTGCCAGCAGCCGGGACACCGGTCCGGACGAGCAGTACTTC | CASSRDTGPDEQYF | TRBJ2-7 | TRBV2 | many | 14 | .
TGTGCCAGCAGTTTCGGACTAGCGGGAGTCGAGCAGTACTTC | CASSFGLAGVEQYF | TRBJ2-7 | TRBV12-3/TRBV12-4 | . | 14 | TRBD2
TGCGCCAGCAGCCCCAACACCCCCTCGAACACCGGGGAGCTGTTTTTT | CASSPNTPSNTGELFF | TRBJ2-2 | TRBV5-1 | many | 16 | .
TGCGCCAGCAGCTCCATTGCGGGGGGCTCCAACGAGCAGTACTTC | CASSSIAGGSNEQYF | TRBJ2-7 | TRBV5-1 | many | 15 | TRBD2
TGTGCCAGTAGTATCGGTTCAGGGAGGACGCCTGAAGCTTTCTTT | CASSIGSGRTPEAFF | TRBJ1-1 | TRBV19 | few | 15 | .
TGTGCCAGCAGACCCTCGTCTATATTGAACACTGAAGCTTTCTTT | CASRPSSILNTEAFF | TRBJ1-1 | TRBV28 | many | 15 | .
TGCAGCGTTGAGCCCCACCCGGGACTCGCCTGCCACGAGCAGTACTTC | CSVEPHPGLACHEQYF | TRBJ2-7 | TRBV29-1 | . | 16 | .
TGTGCCAGCAGTTACTCGGGTCAGGGCTGGGATGGCTACACCTTC | CASSYSGQGWDGYTF | TRBJ1-2 | TRBV6-5 | many | 15 | .
TGTGCCAGCAGCCGGGACAGGGCGACTCGTTATGGCTACACCTTC | CASSRDRATRYGYTF | TRBJ1-2 | TRBV3-1 | few | 15 | TRBD1
TGTGCCAGCAGTCAGGGTGGCGAGCAGTACTTC | CASSQGGEQYF | TRBJ2-7 | TRBV14 | many | 11 | .
TGTGCCAGCAGTGGCCTGACAGGAGGCTCCTACGAGCAGTACTTC | CASSGLTGGSYEQYF | TRBJ2-7 | TRBV28 | many | 15 | .
TGTGCCTGGAGTTCCGCCGGGAGTTACACCGGGGAGCTGTTTTTT | CAWSSAGSYTGELFF | TRBJ2-2 | TRBV30 | many | 15 | .
TGTGCCAGCGGCCCCGGACGGGATCAGCCCCAGCATTTT | CASGPGRDQPQHF | TRBJ1-5 | TRBV5-4 | . | 13 | .
TGTGCCAGTAGTATAGGGGCAGGGTTGGTCGGCGAGCAGTACTTC | CASSIGAGLVGEQYF | TRBJ2-7 | TRBV19 | . | 15 | .
TGTGCCAGCAGCTTAGACTCAGCGGGGGTACTCGAGCAGTACTTC | CASSLDSAGVLEQYF | TRBJ2-7 | TRBV7-8 | many | 15 | TRBD2
TGCACCAGCAGCCAAGGGGCGGGAGTTTCCTACGAGCAGTACTTC | CTSSQGAGVSYEQYF | TRBJ2-7 | TRBV7-2 | . | 15 | TRBD2
TGTGCCAGCAGCTTAGTTACAGGAATGAGCTCCTACGAGCAGTACTTC | CASSLVTGMSSYEQYF | TRBJ2-7 | TRBV5-6 | many | 16 | .
TGTGCCAGCAGTCCCGGGTCGGCGTGGGGGGCTCGAGAGACCCAGTACTTC | CASSPGSAWGARETQYF | TRBJ2-5 | TRBV27 | . | 17 | .
TGTGCCAGCAGTCAGAAACAGGGGAACTATGGCTACACCTTC | CASSQKQGNYGYTF | TRBJ1-2 | TRBV12-3/TRBV12-4 | many | 14 | TRBD1
TGCAGCGTTGTATACCAGTCTCTCCCTAAGTATGGCTACACCTTC | CSVVYQSLPKYGYTF | TRBJ1-2 | TRBV29-1 | . | 15 | .
TGTGCCAGCAGTTCCGAAGGACAGACTAGCAATCAGCCCCAGCATTTT | CASSSEGQTSNQPQHF | TRBJ1-5 | TRBV28 | many | 16 | .
TGCGCCAGCGGCTTCGATAAGAACACTGAAGCTTTCTTT | CASGFDKNTEAFF | TRBJ1-1 | TRBV5-1 | . | 13 | .
TGTGCCAGCAGTGCCGGGACAGATAATGAAAAACTGTTTTTT | CASSAGTDNEKLFF | TRBJ1-4 | TRBV2 | many | 14 | TRBD1
TGTGCCAGCAGGCCTACCGGGACAAGCGGTGGCTACACCTTC | CASRPTGTSGGYTF | TRBJ1-2 | TRBV11-1 | many | 14 | .
TGTGCCAGCAGCTTATCGCCCAGGAACACTGAAGCTTTCTTT | CASSLSPRNTEAFF | TRBJ1-1 | TRBV7-2 | . | 14 | .
TGTGCCAGCAGCAACACAGGGGGCTACGAGCAGTACTTC | CASSNTGGYEQYF | TRBJ2-7 | TRBV7-9 | few | 13 | TRBD1